This T cell receptor (beta chain) came from a study of cytomegalovirus exposure and HLA in healthy donors. Whole-study findings and limits: In a later analysis, HLA-associated beta chains showed higher expansion and lower generation probabilities than comparable chains. Per a prior analysis, the majority of TCR beta V segments were productive roughly 90% or roughly 30% of the time.

Researchers ran the PCR with 60 Vbeta and 13 Jbeta primers. The data were produced by immunoSEQ multiplex PCR, yet TCRdb's version contains in-frame clones alone and is incomplete. The top ten hold 0.5% to 0.8% of the sample, which has about 190,000 clones, 80% seen once. A few counts support this clone. Antigen unknown. Trimming took off 4 bases at V and 7 bases at J, with 15 bases between the two ends. CDR3 size: 13 residues. The V gene's germline CDR1 is SGDLS and CDR2 YYNGEE. Material: PBMCs. The clonotype was recovered from a boy aged 5-17 years in good health and CMV-seronegative. V is TRBV9 and J is TRBJ2-7; D call uncertain. CDR3 region: CASSTGLAREQYF. The DNA of the CDR3 is TGTGCCAGCAGCACCGGTCTCGCGAGGGAGCAGTACTTC.